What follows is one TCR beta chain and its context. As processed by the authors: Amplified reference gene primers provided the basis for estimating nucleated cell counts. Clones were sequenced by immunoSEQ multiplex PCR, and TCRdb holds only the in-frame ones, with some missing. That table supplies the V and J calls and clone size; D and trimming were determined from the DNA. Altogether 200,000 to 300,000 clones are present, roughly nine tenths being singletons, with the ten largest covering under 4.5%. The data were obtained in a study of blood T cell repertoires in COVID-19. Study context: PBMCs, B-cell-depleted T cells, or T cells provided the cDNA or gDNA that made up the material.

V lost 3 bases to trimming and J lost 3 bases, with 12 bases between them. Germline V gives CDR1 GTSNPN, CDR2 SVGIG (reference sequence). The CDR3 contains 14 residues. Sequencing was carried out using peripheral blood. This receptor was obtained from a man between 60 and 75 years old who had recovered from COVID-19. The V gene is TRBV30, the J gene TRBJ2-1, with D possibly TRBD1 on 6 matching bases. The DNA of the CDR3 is TGTGCCTGGAGGCGGCAGGGGATCTACAATGAGCAGTTCTTC. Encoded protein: CAWRRQGIYNEQFF.